This T cell receptor (beta chain) was identified in a study of OX40 agonist ivuxolimab in advanced cancers. Libraries were prepared by immunoSEQ multiplex PCR; TCRdb keeps only in-frame clonotypes and omits some of them. The profile shows approximately 60,000 clones, 82% of them singletons. The length of the CDR3 is 15 residues. Trimming shortened V by 4 bases and J by 2 bases, and 14 bases separated the two germline ends. Germline values: CDR1 SGDLS, CDR2 YYNGEE. This specimen was CD4+ or CD8+ T cells sorted from blood, taken in a trial of the OX40 agonist ivuxolimab. The chain uses TRBV9 and TRBJ2-3, with unresolved D. The sequence was obtained from an adult with an advanced solid tumor such as melanoma, head and neck, liver or kidney cancer. In DNA form, the CDR3 reads TGTGCCAGCAGCCCCCGGTCCGGCTCCACAGATACGCAGTATTTT. Amino acid sequence: CASSPRSGSTDTQYF.